This TCR beta chain came from a study of T cell responses to AZD1222 COVID-19 vaccine. Study-level findings and limits: At 160-218 and 743-854, vaccine-associated CD4 TCRs were dominant, and they spanned spike. Donors in the cohort were predominantly white British and more often female, and clonal diversity was possibly underestimated.

This CDR3 has 14 residues. Germline V gene sequence: CDR1 SGHAT, CDR2 FQNNGV. Deletions cut 3 bases from V and 2 bases from J, with 10 bases between. Concerning this clone: Its antigen is undetermined.

Produced via immunoSEQ multiplex PCR; TCRdb's table is partial and in-frame only. Of roughly 180,000 clones detected, roughly 93% appear once; the ten largest clones hold roughly 9.2%. The sample consisted of peripheral blood, taken on day 0 of AZD1222 vaccination. The chain combines TRBV11-2 with TRBJ2-5, with TRBD1 as a possible D gene (7 bases). The receptor was derived from an adult in good health. CDR3 residues: CASSFRGAQETQYF. The CDR3 nucleotides are TGTGCCAGCAGCTTCAGGGGGGCACAAGAGACCCAGTACTTC.